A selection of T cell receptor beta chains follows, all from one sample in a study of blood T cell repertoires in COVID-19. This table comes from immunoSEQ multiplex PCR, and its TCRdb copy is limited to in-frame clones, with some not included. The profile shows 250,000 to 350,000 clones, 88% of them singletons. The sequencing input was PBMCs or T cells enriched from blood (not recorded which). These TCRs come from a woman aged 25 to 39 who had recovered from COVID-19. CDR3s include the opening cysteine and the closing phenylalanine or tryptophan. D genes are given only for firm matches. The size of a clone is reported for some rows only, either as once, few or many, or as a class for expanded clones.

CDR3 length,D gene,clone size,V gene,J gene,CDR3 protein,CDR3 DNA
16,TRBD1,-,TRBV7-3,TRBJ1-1,CASSNLRQGGDTEAFF,TGTGCCAGCAGCAACCTCAGACAGGGAGGAGACACTGAAGCTTTCTTT
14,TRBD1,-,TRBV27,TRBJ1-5,CASSLTGGGQPQHF,TGTGCCAGCAGCTTAACAGGGGGCGGTCAGCCCCAGCATTTT
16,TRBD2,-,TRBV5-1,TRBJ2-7,CASSAWTSGDTYEQYF,TGCGCCAGCAGCGCCTGGACTAGCGGGGATACCTACGAGCAGTACTTC
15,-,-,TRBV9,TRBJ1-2,CASSPGLGGDSGYTF,TGTGCCAGCAGCCCCGGGCTGGGGGGGGATAGCGGCTACACCTTC
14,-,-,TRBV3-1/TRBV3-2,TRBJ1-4,CASSQDKAREKLFF,TGTGCCAGCAGCCAAGATAAGGCGAGGGAAAAACTGTTTTTT
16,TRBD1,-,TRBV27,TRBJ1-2,CASSLEAGGWNYGYTF,TGTGCCAGCAGTTTAGAGGCAGGGGGCTGGAACTATGGCTACACCTTC
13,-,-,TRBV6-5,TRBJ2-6,CARKSSGANVLTF,TGTGCCAGGAAGAGCTCTGGGGCCAACGTCCTGACTTTC
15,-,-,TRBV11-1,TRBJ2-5,CASSLEGGLRETQYF,TGTGCCAGCAGCTTGGAGGGGGGGCTTCGAGAGACCCAGTACTTC
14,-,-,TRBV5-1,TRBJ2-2,CASSLLQGSWELFF,TGCGCCAGCAGCTTGCTCCAGGGTTCTTGGGAGCTGTTTTTT
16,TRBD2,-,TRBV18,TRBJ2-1,CASSPRRGAKDNEQFF,TGTGCCAGCTCACCCCGGCGGGGGGCCAAAGACAATGAGCAGTTCTTC
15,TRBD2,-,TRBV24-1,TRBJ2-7,CATSDSSGRRNEQYF,TGTGCCACCAGTGATTCCAGCGGGAGGAGGAACGAGCAGTACTTC
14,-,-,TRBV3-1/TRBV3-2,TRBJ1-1,CASSQFRRPTEAFF,TGTGCCAGCAGCCAATTCCGGCGGCCCACTGAAGCTTTCTTT
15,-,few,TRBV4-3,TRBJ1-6,CASSQARQGHSPLHF,TGCGCCAGCAGCCAAGCGCGCCAGGGGCATTCACCCCTCCACTTT
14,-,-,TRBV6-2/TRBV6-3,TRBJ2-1,CASSYSQGYNEQFF,TGTGCCAGCAGTTACTCTCAGGGGTACAATGAGCAGTTCTTC
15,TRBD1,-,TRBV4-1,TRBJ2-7,CASSPRGTGAYEQYF,TGCGCCAGCAGCCCAAGGGGGACAGGGGCCTACGAGCAGTACTTC
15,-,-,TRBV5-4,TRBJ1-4,CASSARRETNEKLFF,TGTGCCAGCTCGGCGCGCAGGGAAACTAATGAAAAACTGTTTTTT
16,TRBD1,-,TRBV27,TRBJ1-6,CASSLISGTANSPLHF,TGTGCCAGCAGTCTGATCTCCGGGACAGCTAATTCACCCCTCCACTTT
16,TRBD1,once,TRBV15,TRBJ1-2,CATSGPTGAAGYGYTF,TGTGCCACCAGCGGACCAACAGGGGCGGCGGGCTATGGCTACACCTTC
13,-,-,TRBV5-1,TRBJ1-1,CASNPTGNTEAFF,TGCGCCAGCAACCCGACAGGGAACACTGAAGCTTTCTTT
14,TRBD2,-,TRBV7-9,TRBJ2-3,CARTAGRSTDTQYF,TGTGCCAGGACAGCGGGAAGAAGCACAGATACGCAGTATTTT
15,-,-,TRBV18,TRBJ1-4,CASSPRIPRDEKLFF,TGTGCCAGCTCACCAAGGATCCCGAGGGATGAAAAACTGTTTTTT
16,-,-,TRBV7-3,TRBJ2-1,CASSFLAFSSYNEQFF,TGTGCCAGCAGCTTCCTAGCGTTTAGCTCCTACAATGAGCAGTTCTTC
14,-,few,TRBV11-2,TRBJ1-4,CASSLASDNEKLFF,TGTGCCAGCAGCTTAGCATCAGATAATGAAAAACTGTTTTTT
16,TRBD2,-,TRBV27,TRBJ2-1,CASNVGREVSYNEQFF,TGTGCCAGCAATGTTGGCCGGGAGGTCTCCTACAATGAGCAGTTCTTC
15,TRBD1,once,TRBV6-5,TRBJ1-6,CASSRRTGDNSPLHF,TGTGCCAGCAGTAGGAGGACAGGCGATAATTCACCCCTCCACTTT
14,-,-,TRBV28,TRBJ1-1,CASSQGFFTAEAFF,TGTGCCAGCAGTCAGGGGTTTTTTACCGCTGAAGCTTTCTTT
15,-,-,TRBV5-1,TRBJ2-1,CASSLWESSYNEQFF,TGCGCCAGCAGCCTTTGGGAGTCGTCCTACAATGAGCAGTTCTTC
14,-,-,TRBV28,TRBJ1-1,CASSSGTVNTEAFF,TGTGCCAGCAGTTCCGGGACTGTGAACACTGAAGCTTTCTTT